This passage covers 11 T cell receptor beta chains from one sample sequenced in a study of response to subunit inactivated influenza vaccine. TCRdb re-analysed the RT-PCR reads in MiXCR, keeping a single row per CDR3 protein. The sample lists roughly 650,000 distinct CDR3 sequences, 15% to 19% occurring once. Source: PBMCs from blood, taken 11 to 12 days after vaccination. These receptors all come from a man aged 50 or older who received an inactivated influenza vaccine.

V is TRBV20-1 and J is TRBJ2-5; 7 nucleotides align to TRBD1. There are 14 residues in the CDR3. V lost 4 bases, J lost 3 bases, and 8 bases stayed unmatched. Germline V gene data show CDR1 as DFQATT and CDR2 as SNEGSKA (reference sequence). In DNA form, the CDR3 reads TGCAGTGCTAAGACAGGGATGGCCAAAGAGACCCAGTACTTC. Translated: CSAKTGMAKETQYF.

The CDR3 nucleotides are TGTGCCAGCAGCCAAGATACGGTAGCGGGAGACAATGAGCAGTTCTTC. Its translation is CASSQDTVAGDNEQFF. The chain combines TRBV4-2 with TRBJ2-1; 9 bases map to TRBD2. V lost 0 bases to trimming and J lost 5 bases; unmatched junction nucleotides: 5. Per the germline V gene, CDR1 is LGHNA and CDR2 is YNFKEQ. The CDR3 contains 16 residues.

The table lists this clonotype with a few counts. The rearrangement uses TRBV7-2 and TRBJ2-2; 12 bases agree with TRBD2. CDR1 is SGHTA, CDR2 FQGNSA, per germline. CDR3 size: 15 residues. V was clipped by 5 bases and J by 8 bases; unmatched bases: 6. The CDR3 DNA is TGTGCCAGCAGCGCCCGACTAGCGGGAGTGGGGGAGCTGTTTTTT. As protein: CASSARLAGVGELFF. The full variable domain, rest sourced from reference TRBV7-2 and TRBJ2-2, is GAGVSQSPSNKVTEKGKDVELRCDPISGHTALYWYRQSLGQGLEFLIYFQGNSAPDKSGLPSDRFSAERTGGSVSTLTIQRTQQEDSAVYLCASSARLAGVGELFFGEGSRLTVL.

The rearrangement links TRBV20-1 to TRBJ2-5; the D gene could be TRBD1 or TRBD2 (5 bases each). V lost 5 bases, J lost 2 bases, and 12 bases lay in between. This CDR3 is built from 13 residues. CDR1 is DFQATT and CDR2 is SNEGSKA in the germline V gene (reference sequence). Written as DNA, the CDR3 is TGCAGTGCTCACCCGGGACCGCAAGAGACCCAGTACTTC. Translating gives CSAHPGPQETQYF.

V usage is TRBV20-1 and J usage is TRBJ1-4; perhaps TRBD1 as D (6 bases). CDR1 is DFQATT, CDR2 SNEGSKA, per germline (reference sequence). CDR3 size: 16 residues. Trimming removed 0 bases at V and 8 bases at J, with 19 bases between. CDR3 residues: CSARDRSGGGREKLFF. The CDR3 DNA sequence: TGCAGTGCTAGAGATCGGTCAGGAGGGGGTCGGGAAAAACTGTTTTTT.

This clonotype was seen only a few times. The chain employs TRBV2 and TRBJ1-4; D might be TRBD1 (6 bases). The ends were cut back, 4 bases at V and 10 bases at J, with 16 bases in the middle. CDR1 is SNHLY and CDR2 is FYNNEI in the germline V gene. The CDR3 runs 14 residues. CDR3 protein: CASSVTGLSGKLFF. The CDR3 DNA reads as TGTGCCAGCAGTGTCACAGGGTTGTCGGGAAAACTGTTTTTT.

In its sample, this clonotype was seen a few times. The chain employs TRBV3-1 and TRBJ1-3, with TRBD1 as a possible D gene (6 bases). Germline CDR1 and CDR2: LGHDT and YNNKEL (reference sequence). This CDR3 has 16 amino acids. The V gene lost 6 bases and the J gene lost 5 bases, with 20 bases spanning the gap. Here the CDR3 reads CASSFSHRDSRNTIYF. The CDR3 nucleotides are TGTGCCAGCAGTTTCAGTCACAGGGATTCCAGAAACACCATATATTTT.

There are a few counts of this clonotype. CDR3 DNA sequence: TGTGCCAGCAGCTTAGTTGGGAGTTTTGACCCGAACACTGAAGCTTTCTTT. Amino acids: CASSLVGSFDPNTEAFF. The chain joins TRBV7-2 to TRBJ1-1; the D is unclear. Trimming removed 1 base at V and 1 base at J, with 16 bases between. The CDR3 contains 17 residues. Germline V gives CDR1 SGHTA, CDR2 FQGNSA.

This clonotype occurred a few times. The CDR3 DNA sequence: TGTGCCAGCAGCTGGGGGGTTTCTAACTATGGCTACACCTTC. It yields the protein CASSWGVSNYGYTF. V and J are TRBV7-8 and TRBJ1-2; D possibly corresponds to TRBD1 (5 bases). Germline CDR1 is SGHVS and CDR2 is FQNEAQ. This CDR3 comprises 14 residues. The V gene lost 4 bases and the J gene lost 0 bases, with 9 bases spanning the gap.

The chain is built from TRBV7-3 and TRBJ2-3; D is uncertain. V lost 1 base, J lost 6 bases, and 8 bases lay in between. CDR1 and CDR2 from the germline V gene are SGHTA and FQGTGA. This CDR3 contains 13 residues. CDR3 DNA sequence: TGTGCCAGCAGCTTAAAGTCACAGGATACGCAGTATTTT. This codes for CASSLKSQDTQYF.

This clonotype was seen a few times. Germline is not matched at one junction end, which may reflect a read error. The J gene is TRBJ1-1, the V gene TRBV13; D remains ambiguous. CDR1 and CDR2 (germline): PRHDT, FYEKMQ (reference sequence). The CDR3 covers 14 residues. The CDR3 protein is CASSLGPEGTEAFF. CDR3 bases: TGTGCCAGCAGCCTAGGACCGGAGGGCACTGAAGCTTTCTTT.